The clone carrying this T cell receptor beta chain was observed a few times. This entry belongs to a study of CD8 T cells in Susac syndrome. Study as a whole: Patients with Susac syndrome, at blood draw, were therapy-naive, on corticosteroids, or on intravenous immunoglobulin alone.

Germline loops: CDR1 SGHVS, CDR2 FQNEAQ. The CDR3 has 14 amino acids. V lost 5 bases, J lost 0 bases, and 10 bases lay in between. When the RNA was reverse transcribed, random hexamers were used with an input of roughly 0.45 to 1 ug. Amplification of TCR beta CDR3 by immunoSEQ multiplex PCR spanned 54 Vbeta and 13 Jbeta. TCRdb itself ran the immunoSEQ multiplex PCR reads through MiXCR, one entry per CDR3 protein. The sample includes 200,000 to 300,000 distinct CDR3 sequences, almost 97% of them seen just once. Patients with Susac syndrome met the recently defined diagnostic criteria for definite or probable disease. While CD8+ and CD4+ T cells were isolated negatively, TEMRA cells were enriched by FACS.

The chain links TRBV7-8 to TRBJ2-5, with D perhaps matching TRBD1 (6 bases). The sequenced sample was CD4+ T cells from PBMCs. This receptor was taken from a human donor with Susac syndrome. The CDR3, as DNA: TGTGCCAGCAGCACCGGGACAAACCAAGAGACCCAGTACTTC. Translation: CASSTGTNQETQYF.